The rows below give T cell receptor delta chains drawn from one sample of a study of Vδ1+ human thymocytes. TCRdb reapplied CATT to the multiplex PCR reads. The table has around 76,000 delta-chain clones, around 34% seen once. The sample taken for sequencing was Vdelta1+ gamma-delta thymocytes from the thymus. The receptor source for this set is a boy under two years old who had congenital heart surgery. Each CDR3 is given with its conserved first and last residue. The D gene is left open where the match is weak. Not every row has a clone size; where given, it reads once, few, many or a size class.

j_gene: TRDJ1
v_gene: TRDV1
len: 17
abundance: NA
d_gene: NA
CDR3aa: CALGDLPLKPRWGELIF
CDR3nt: TGTGCTCTTGGGGATCTGCCCCTCAAACCTAGGTGGGGAGAGCTCATCTTT

j_gene: TRDJ1
v_gene: TRDV2
len: 18
abundance: NA
d_gene: NA
CDR3aa: CACAPPSVTRTVTDKLIF
CDR3nt: TGTGCCTGTGCCCCTCCTTCCGTTACGAGGACCGTGACCGATAAACTCATCTTT

j_gene: TRDJ1
v_gene: TRDV2
len: 16
abundance: NA
d_gene: NA
CDR3aa: CACDTGPLQARDKLIF
CDR3nt: TGTGCCTGTGACACCGGCCCCCTGCAGGCCCGCGATAAACTCATCTTT

j_gene: TRDJ1
v_gene: TRDV1
len: 25
abundance: NA
d_gene: NA
CDR3aa: CALGELEWVLRDYSTPPLYTDKLIF
CDR3nt: TGTGCTCTTGGGGAACTAGAGTGGGTCCTACGTGACTACAGTACCCCCCCCCTCTACACCGATAAACTCATCTTT

j_gene: TRDJ1
v_gene: TRDV1
len: 26
abundance: NA
d_gene: TRDD3
CDR3aa: CALGDTAPFLRMTGGYAGSDTDKLIF
CDR3nt: TGTGCTCTTGGGGATACGGCCCCCTTCCTACGTATGACTGGGGGATACGCAGGTAGTGATACCGATAAACTCATCTTT

j_gene: TRDJ1
v_gene: TRDV1
len: 24
abundance: NA
d_gene: TRDD3
CDR3aa: CALGGFLRGRVGDTRVRYTDKLIF
CDR3nt: TGTGCTCTTGGTGGATTCCTACGCGGCAGGGTGGGGGATACGCGAGTGAGATACACCGATAAACTCATCTTT

j_gene: TRDJ1
v_gene: TRDV1
len: 24
abundance: NA
d_gene: TRDD3
CDR3aa: CALGEHFGGVTSTGGWSNTDKLIF
CDR3nt: TGTGCTCTTGGGGAACATTTCGGCGGGGTCACATCCACTGGGGGATGGAGTAACACCGATAAACTCATCTTT

j_gene: TRDJ1
v_gene: TRDV1
len: 18
abundance: NA
d_gene: TRDD3
CDR3aa: CALGGFPLGDPGPIKLIF
CDR3nt: TGTGCTCTTGGGGGGTTTCCCCTGGGGGATCCCGGGCCTATAAAACTCATCTTT

j_gene: TRDJ1
v_gene: TRDV1
len: 16
abundance: few
d_gene: TRDD3
CDR3aa: CALEILWGIPTDKLIF
CDR3nt: TGTGCTCTTGAAATTCTCTGGGGGATACCCACCGATAAACTCATCTTT

j_gene: TRDJ1
v_gene: TRDV1
len: 23
abundance: NA
d_gene: TRDD2
CDR3aa: CALGELRSLGRPSSTTETDKLIF
CDR3nt: TGTGCTCTTGGGGAACTAAGGAGCCTGGGAAGGCCTTCCTCCACCACGGAGACCGATAAACTCATCTTT

j_gene: TRDJ1
v_gene: TRDV2
len: 21
abundance: NA
d_gene: TRDD3
CDR3aa: CACDTGPSESGGYVETDKLIF
CDR3nt: TGTGCCTGTGACACCGGACCGAGCGAGTCTGGGGGATACGTTGAGACCGATAAACTCATCTTT

j_gene: TRDJ1
v_gene: TRDV1
len: 15
abundance: few
d_gene: NA
CDR3aa: CALGELWVHTDKLIF
CDR3nt: TGTGCTCTTGGGGAATTGTGGGTACACACCGATAAACTCATCTTT

j_gene: TRDJ1
v_gene: TRDV1
len: 18
abundance: NA
d_gene: NA
CDR3aa: CALGSSLQDDNAVGKLIF
CDR3nt: TGTGCTCTTGGGTCCTCACTCCAAGACGATAACGCCGTCGGTAAACTCATCTTT

j_gene: TRDJ1
v_gene: TRDV1
len: 19
abundance: NA
d_gene: TRDD3
CDR3aa: CALGESLLRSGGLPRELIF
CDR3nt: TGTGCTCTTGGGGAATCCCTACTGAGATCTGGGGGATTACCCCGGGAACTCATCTTT

j_gene: TRDJ1
v_gene: TRDV1
len: 25
abundance: NA
d_gene: TRDD3
CDR3aa: CALGDPSSPYLHSYWGPKHTDKLIF
CDR3nt: TGTGCTCTTGGGGACCCCAGTTCCCCCTACCTCCACTCGTACTGGGGGCCTAAGCACACCGATAAACTCATCTTT

j_gene: TRDJ1
v_gene: TRDV1
len: 18
abundance: few
d_gene: NA
CDR3aa: CALGELSPKCTGYDKLIF
CDR3nt: TGTGCTCTTGGGGAACTAAGTCCTAAATGTACTGGGTACGATAAACTCATCTTT

j_gene: TRDJ1
v_gene: TRDV1
len: 13
abundance: few
d_gene: NA
CDR3aa: CALGVLNTDKLIF
CDR3nt: TGTGCTCTTGGAGTCCTGAACACCGATAAACTCATCTTT

j_gene: TRDJ1
v_gene: TRDV1
len: 23
abundance: NA
d_gene: TRDD3
CDR3aa: CALGELYLLLGGERGICTDKLIF
CDR3nt: TGTGCTCTTGGGGAACTCTACCTCCTCCTCGGCGGAGAGAGGGGGATATGCACCGATAAACTCATCTTT

j_gene: TRDJ1
v_gene: TRDV1
len: 18
abundance: few
d_gene: NA
CDR3aa: CALGELALFIPSTDKLIF
CDR3nt: TGTGCTCTTGGGGAACTCGCCCTATTCATCCCCTCCACCGATAAACTCATCTTT

j_gene: TRDJ1
v_gene: TRDV1
len: 17
abundance: few
d_gene: NA
CDR3aa: CALGERTRRVNTDKLIF
CDR3nt: TGTGCTCTTGGGGAACGTACGAGGAGGGTAAACACCGATAAACTCATCTTT

j_gene: TRDJ1
v_gene: TRDV1
len: 23
abundance: NA
d_gene: NA
CDR3aa: CALGVLCAFLPKNWGTCTDKLIF
CDR3nt: NA

j_gene: TRDJ1
v_gene: TRDV1
len: 24
abundance: NA
d_gene: TRDD3
CDR3aa: CALQAFLSTGGGPSGGYLTDKLIF
CDR3nt: TGTGCTCTTCAGGCCTTCCTATCCACTGGGGGCGGCCCCTCTGGGGGATATTTAACCGATAAACTCATCTTT

j_gene: TRDJ1
v_gene: TRDV1
len: 17
abundance: NA
d_gene: NA
CDR3aa: CALGGLPPACYTDKLIF
CDR3nt: TGTGCTCTTGGGGGACTTCCCCCGGCCTGCTACACCGATAAACTCATCTTT

j_gene: TRDJ1
v_gene: TRDV1
len: 20
abundance: NA
d_gene: NA
CDR3aa: CALGGPSPLTGDPYTDKLIF
CDR3nt: TGTGCTCTTGGAGGGCCTTCCCCACTTACTGGGGACCCGTACACCGATAAACTCATCTTT

j_gene: TRDJ1
v_gene: TRDV1
len: 23
abundance: NA
d_gene: TRDD3
CDR3aa: CALGTYVDWGIRVKGIETDKLIF
CDR3nt: TGTGCTCTTGGGACCTATGTGGACTGGGGGATACGGGTAAAAGGAATAGAAACCGATAAACTCATCTTT

j_gene: TRDJ1
v_gene: TRDV1
len: 15
abundance: few
d_gene: TRDD2
CDR3aa: CALGVTFLRTDKLIF
CDR3nt: TGTGCTCTTGGGGTCACCTTCCTCCGCACCGATAAACTCATCTTT

j_gene: TRDJ1
v_gene: TRDV1
len: 21
abundance: few
d_gene: TRDD3
CDR3aa: CALGERTTHTGGLPYTDKLIF
CDR3nt: TGTGCTCTTGGGGAACGTACTACGCATACTGGGGGACTCCCGTACACCGATAAACTCATCTTT

j_gene: TRDJ1
v_gene: TRDV2
len: 20
abundance: NA
d_gene: TRDD3
CDR3aa: CAILCFECTGGLAYTDKLIF
CDR3nt: TGTGCCATTCTTTGCTTCGAGTGTACTGGGGGCCTCGCGTACACCGATAAACTCATCTTT

j_gene: TRDJ1
v_gene: TRDV1
len: 19
abundance: once
d_gene: TRDD2
CDR3aa: CALGELPFLLLPHTDKLIF
CDR3nt: TGTGCTCTTGGGGAACTGCCTTTCCTACTTCTCCCCCACACCGATAAACTCATCTTT

j_gene: TRDJ1
v_gene: TRDV2
len: 18
abundance: NA
d_gene: TRDD3
CDR3aa: CACATLLLGDTYTDKLIF
CDR3nt: TGTGCCTGTGCCACACTCCTACTGGGGGATACCTACACCGATAAACTCATCTTT

j_gene: TRDJ1
v_gene: TRDV1
len: 17
abundance: NA
d_gene: NA
CDR3aa: CALGEQKLGSKTDKLIF
CDR3nt: TGTGCTCTTGGGGAACAGAAACTGGGTAGCAAGACCGATAAACTCATCTTT

j_gene: TRDJ1
v_gene: TRDV1
len: 26
abundance: NA
d_gene: TRDD3
CDR3aa: CALGHRLLRPFAYSSYWGIRGPKLIF
CDR3nt: TGTGCTCTTGGGCACCGGCTCCTACGTCCCTTCGCTTATTCCTCGTACTGGGGGATACGGGGACCTAAACTCATCTTT

j_gene: TRDJ1
v_gene: TRDV1
len: 20
abundance: few
d_gene: TRDD3
CDR3aa: CALGEAFLRGIRKGTDKLIF
CDR3nt: TGTGCTCTTGGGGAAGCTTTCCTCAGGGGGATACGCAAGGGCACCGATAAACTCATCTTT

j_gene: TRDJ1
v_gene: TRDV1
len: 21
abundance: NA
d_gene: TRDD3
CDR3aa: CALGELCSLPTGVRGTDKLIF
CDR3nt: TGTGCTCTTGGGGAACTATGTTCCCTACCTACTGGGGTCAGGGGGACCGATAAACTCATCTTT

j_gene: TRDJ1
v_gene: TRDV1
len: 17
abundance: few
d_gene: TRDD2
CDR3aa: CALGGTFLRRYTDKLIF
CDR3nt: TGTGCTCTTGGGGGCACCTTCCTCCGTCGGTACACCGATAAACTCATCTTT

j_gene: TRDJ1
v_gene: TRDV1
len: 18
abundance: NA
d_gene: NA
CDR3aa: CALGYRPGRWTGTDKLIF
CDR3nt: TGTGCTCTTGGGTACCGACCGGGCCGTTGGACGGGGACCGATAAACTCATCTTT

j_gene: TRDJ1
v_gene: TRDV1
len: 18
abundance: few
d_gene: TRDD3
CDR3aa: CALGMPTGIRSYTDKLIF
CDR3nt: TGTGCTCTTGGGATGCCTACGGGGATACGCTCGTACACCGATAAACTCATCTTT

j_gene: TRDJ1
v_gene: TRDV1
len: 16
abundance: NA
d_gene: TRDD3
CDR3aa: CALGELCGIRLDKLIF
CDR3nt: TGTGCTCTTGGGGAACTCTGCGGGATACGCCTCGATAAACTCATCTTT

j_gene: TRDJ1
v_gene: TRDV1
len: 17
abundance: NA
d_gene: NA
CDR3aa: CALGEVRGGLRADKLIF
CDR3nt: TGTGCTCTTGGGGAGGTCCGGGGAGGACTGAGGGCCGATAAACTCATCTTT

j_gene: TRDJ1
v_gene: TRDV1
len: 19
abundance: NA
d_gene: NA
CDR3aa: CALGELGAEWGSHTDKLIF
CDR3nt: TGTGCTCTTGGGGAACTCGGCGCTGAGTGGGGATCCCACACCGATAAACTCATCTTT

j_gene: TRDJ1
v_gene: TRDV1
len: 18
abundance: few
d_gene: NA
CDR3aa: CALGEVASGKEYTDKLIF
CDR3nt: TGTGCTCTTGGGGAAGTCGCGTCGGGGAAAGAGTACACCGATAAACTCATCTTT

j_gene: TRDJ1
v_gene: TRDV1
len: 18
abundance: NA
d_gene: TRDD3
CDR3aa: CALRYETYVGDTSDKLIF
CDR3nt: TGTGCTCTCCGCTACGAGACGTACGTGGGGGATACGTCCGATAAACTCATCTTT

j_gene: TRDJ1
v_gene: TRDV2
len: 14
abundance: NA
d_gene: TRDD3
CDR3aa: CACDTERGDTRVIF
CDR3nt: TGTGCCTGTGACACCGAGCGGGGGGATACGCGGGTCATCTTT

j_gene: TRDJ1
v_gene: TRDV1
len: 21
abundance: NA
d_gene: NA
CDR3aa: CALGGSLPTWRRGKYTDKLIF
CDR3nt: TGTGCTCTTGGGGGTAGCCTTCCCACCTGGCGAAGGGGGAAGTACACCGATAAACTCATCTTT

j_gene: TRDJ1
v_gene: TRDV1
len: 11
abundance: NA
d_gene: NA
CDR3aa: CALAGTDKLIF
CDR3nt: TGTGCTCTTGCGGGTACGGATAAACTCATCTTT

j_gene: TRDJ1
v_gene: TRDV3
len: 18
abundance: once
d_gene: TRDD2
CDR3aa: CAATFLRAWVPYTDKLIF
CDR3nt: TGTGCCGCTACCTTCCTACGTGCATGGGTCCCGTACACGGATAAACTCATCTTT